The present T cell receptor (beta chain) was sequenced within a study of identical twins (dated by TCRdb to the mid-2010s). Turning to the overall study: To test whether fetal clonotypes persist, the study used deep sequencing on TCR alpha and beta repertoires from monozygotic twins, unrelated adults of various ages, and cord blood. To rule out contamination, the twin experiments were replicated at different times with different library preparation protocols.

Library construction relied on 5' RACE. This sample was sequenced with an Illumina HiSeq 2000. Template switching introduced a universal primer binding site; the final cDNA contained a unique molecular identifier, enabling accurate counting of TCR cDNA molecules. First-strand cDNA for TCR alpha and beta chains was synthesized from specific primers in the conserved constant-segment region. Each cDNA library was double barcoded, with a SMART-Mk sample barcode plus Illumina barcodes, to control for contamination. TruSeq adapter sequences and Illumina sample barcodes were added in two successive PCR steps. The Illumina HiSeq platform was used with custom primers to sequence TCR alpha and beta cDNA libraries. Per the original workflow: Raw reads were processed with MiGEC to extract unique molecular identifiers, and MiXCR was used to determine CDR3 positions. For each individual, recombination models were inferred using an EM algorithm with the repgenHMM and IGoR tools. The tcR package in R was used for shared clonotype analysis, with sharing normalized by the product of cloneset sizes. To study raw recombination free of thymic and clonal selection effects, out-of-frame nonproductive sequences were analyzed. TCRdb reprocessing: public reads trimmed at Q25 with fastp, clones called with MiXCR, in-frame beta chains kept. Rows matching on CDR3 protein sequence are summarized as one entry with the most common DNA and genes. TCRdb, not the original authors, processed these V and J calls. The sample table holds about 890,000 distinct CDR3 sequences, of which about 12% were seen once. Around 1.5% of the sample rests with the top ten.

Points the paper makes about the study in general: Compared with coincidental sharing between unrelated individuals, out-of-frame TCR alpha sequences shared between twins showed an excess of sequences with low generation probability. Recombination models systematically underestimated out-of-frame TCR alpha sharing in monozygotic twins but agreed with sharing between unrelated individuals. Because the same donors could not be followed over many years, the conclusions relied on cross-sectional statistical analysis. Invariant T cells such as MAIT and iNKT could partly confound zero-insertion analyses, though diverse VJ usage argued against this for most clonotypes. Fewer insertions were carried by abundant cord blood beta clonotypes, a similar but weaker trend appeared in young adult naive repertoires, and no such trend appeared in memory repertoires. In beta out-of-frame sequences, excess twin sharing was weaker, because having fewer shared sequences lowered the signal-to-noise ratio.

All donors were healthy Caucasians. The twin cohort comprised three pairs of female monozygotic twins, all aged about 18 to 30 years. Peripheral blood mononuclear cells were the source from which RNA for the TCR libraries was isolated. This clonotype has only a few counts. Its specific antigen is unknown. No much larger clone is present one base from it, and per-base qualities are unavailable. A further study also used this sample, focusing on yellow fever vaccine responses in identical twins. As described in the second report: According to the authors, the vaccine-induced T cell response in identical twins seemed to be partly convergent and partly specific to each individual. Focusing on identical twins, the study followed the T cell clones that responded to the vaccine, and did so with precision.

The source material was PBMCs. The sequence came from a woman aged 18-29 years in good health.

Here is the DNA: TGCGCCAGCAGCTGGACTAGCAACAATGAGCAGTTCTTC. This sequence encodes CASSWTSNNEQFF. The chain joins TRBV5-1 to TRBJ2-1; 8 nucleotides in the junction match TRBD2. V loses 3 bases at its end and J loses 5 bases; junction bases beyond the gene matches: 1. There are 13 amino acids in the CDR3, from cysteine to phenylalanine inclusive. Just the 39-base CDR3 DNA is kept, in frame starting at base 1. CDR1 and CDR2, per the germline V gene, are SGHRS and YFSETQ.